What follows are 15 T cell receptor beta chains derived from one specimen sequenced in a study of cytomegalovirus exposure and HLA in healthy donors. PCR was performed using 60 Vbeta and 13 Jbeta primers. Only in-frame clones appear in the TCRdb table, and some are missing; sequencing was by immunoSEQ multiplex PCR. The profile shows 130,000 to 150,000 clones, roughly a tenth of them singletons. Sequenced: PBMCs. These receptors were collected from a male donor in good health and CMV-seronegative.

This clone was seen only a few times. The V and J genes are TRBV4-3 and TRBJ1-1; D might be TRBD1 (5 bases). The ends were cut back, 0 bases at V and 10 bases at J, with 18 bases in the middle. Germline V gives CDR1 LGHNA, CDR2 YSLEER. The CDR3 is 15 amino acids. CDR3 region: CASSQDYKGEGRAFF. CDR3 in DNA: TGCGCCAGCAGCCAAGATTATAAAGGGGAAGGACGAGCTTTCTTT.

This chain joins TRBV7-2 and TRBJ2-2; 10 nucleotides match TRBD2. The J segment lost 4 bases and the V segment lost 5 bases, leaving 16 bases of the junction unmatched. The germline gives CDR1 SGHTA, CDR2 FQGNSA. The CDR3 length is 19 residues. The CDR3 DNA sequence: TGTGCCAGCAGCCTCGAGATCGCCCAGCGGGGGGGGCTCACCGGGGAGCTGTTTTTT. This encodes CASSLEIAQRGGLTGELFF.

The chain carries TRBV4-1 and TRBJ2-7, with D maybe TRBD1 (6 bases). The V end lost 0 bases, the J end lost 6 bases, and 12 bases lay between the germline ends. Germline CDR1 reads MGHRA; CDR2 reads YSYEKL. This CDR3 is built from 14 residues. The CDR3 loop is CASSQDTGTSEQYF. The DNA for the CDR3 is TGCGCCAGCAGCCAAGATACGGGGACATCCGAGCAGTACTTC.

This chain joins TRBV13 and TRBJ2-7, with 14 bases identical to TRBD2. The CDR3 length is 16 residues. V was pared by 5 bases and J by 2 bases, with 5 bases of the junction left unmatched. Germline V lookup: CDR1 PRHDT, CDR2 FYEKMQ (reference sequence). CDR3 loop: CASSTWTSGGTYEQYF. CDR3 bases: TGTGCCAGCAGCACCTGGACTAGCGGGGGGACCTACGAGCAGTACTTC.

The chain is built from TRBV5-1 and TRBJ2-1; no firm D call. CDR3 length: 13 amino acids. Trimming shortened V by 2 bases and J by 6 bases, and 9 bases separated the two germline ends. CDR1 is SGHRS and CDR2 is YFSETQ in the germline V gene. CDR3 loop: CASSFDTSNEQFF. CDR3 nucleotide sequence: TGCGCCAGCAGCTTCGACACTTCCAATGAGCAGTTCTTC.

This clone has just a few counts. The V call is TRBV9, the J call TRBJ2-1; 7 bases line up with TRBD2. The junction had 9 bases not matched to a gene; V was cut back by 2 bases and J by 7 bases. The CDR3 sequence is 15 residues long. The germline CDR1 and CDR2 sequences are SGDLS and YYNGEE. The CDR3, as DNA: TGTGCCAGCAGCGTCGGCGGGAGCTCTGGGAATGAGCAGTTCTTC. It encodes CASSVGGSSGNEQFF.

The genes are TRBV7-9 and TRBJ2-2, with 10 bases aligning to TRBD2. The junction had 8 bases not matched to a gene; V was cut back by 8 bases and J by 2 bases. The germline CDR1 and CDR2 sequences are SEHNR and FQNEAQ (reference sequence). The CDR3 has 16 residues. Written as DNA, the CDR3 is TGTGCCAGCCCCGCTAGCGGGGGACTCAACACCGGGGAGCTGTTTTTT. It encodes CASPASGGLNTGELFF.

CDR3 residues: CASSLLGLRAGENTEAFF. CDR3 coding DNA: TGTGCCAGCAGTTTATTGGGGTTGAGGGCGGGGGAGAACACTGAAGCTTTCTTT. The V call is TRBV28, the J call TRBJ1-1; D perhaps matches TRBD1 (5 bases). The germline V and J ends were trimmed by 1 base and 1 base, with 19 bases remaining between them. This CDR3 comprises 18 residues. The V gene's germline CDR1 is MDHEN and CDR2 SYDVKM.

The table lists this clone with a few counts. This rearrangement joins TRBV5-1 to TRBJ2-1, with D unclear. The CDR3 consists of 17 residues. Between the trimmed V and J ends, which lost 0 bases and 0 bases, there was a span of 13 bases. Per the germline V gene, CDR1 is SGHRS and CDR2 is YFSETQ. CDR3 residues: CASSLGESYSSYNEQFF. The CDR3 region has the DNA TGCGCCAGCAGCTTGGGTGAGTCCTACAGCTCCTACAATGAGCAGTTCTTC.

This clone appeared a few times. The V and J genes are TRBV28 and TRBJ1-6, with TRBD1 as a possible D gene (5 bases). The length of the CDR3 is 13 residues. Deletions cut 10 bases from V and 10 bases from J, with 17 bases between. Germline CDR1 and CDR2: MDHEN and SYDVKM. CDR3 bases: TGTGCCACCTTGCGGGGGGTTGGCTCACCCCTCCACTTT. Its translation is CATLRGVGSPLHF.

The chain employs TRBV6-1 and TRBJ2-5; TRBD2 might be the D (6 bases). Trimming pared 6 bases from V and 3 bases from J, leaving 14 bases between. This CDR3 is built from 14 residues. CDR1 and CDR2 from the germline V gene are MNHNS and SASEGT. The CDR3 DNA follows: TGTGCCAGCAGAACGGGACTCCAGAAAGAGACCCAGTACTTC. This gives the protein CASRTGLQKETQYF.

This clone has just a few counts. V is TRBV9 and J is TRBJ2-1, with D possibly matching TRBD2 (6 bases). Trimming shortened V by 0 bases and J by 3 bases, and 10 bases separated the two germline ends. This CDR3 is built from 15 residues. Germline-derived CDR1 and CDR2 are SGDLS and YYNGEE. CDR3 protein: CASSVGAGNYNEQFF. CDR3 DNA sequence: TGTGCCAGCAGCGTAGGGGCGGGGAACTACAATGAGCAGTTCTTC.

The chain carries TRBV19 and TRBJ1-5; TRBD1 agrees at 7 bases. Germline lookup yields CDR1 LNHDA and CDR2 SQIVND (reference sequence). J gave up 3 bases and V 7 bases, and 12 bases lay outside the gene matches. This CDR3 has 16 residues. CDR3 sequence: CASTTRTGGNNQPQHF. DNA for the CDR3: TGTGCCAGTACCACCAGGACAGGAGGAAACAATCAGCCCCAGCATTTT.

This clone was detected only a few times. The CDR3 protein is CASSSRNSPLHF. As DNA, the CDR3 is TGTGCCAGCAGTTCCCGTAATTCACCCCTCCACTTT. The chain recombines TRBV6-6 with TRBJ1-6, with D unclear. Germline lookup yields CDR1 MNHNY and CDR2 SVGAGI (reference sequence). The V and J ends lost 4 bases and 6 bases respectively, with 4 bases between them. The CDR3 totals 12 residues.

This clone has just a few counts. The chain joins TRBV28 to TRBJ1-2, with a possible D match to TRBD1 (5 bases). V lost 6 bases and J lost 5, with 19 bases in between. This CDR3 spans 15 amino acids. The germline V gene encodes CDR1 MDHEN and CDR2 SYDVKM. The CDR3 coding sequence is TGTGCCAGCAGCCGCGATGGGGCCGAAGGTTATGGCTACACCTTC. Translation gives CASSRDGAEGYGYTF.